This T cell receptor beta chain is from a study of cytomegalovirus exposure and HLA in healthy donors. The germline CDR1 and CDR2 sequences are SNHLY and FYNNEI. This CDR3 region has 12 residues. Regarding this clone: Its target is not known. Germline and junction disagree at one end, which may indicate a read error.

General study findings and limits: What TCR beta sequences reportedly achieved was accurate prediction of HLA-A and HLA-B alleles in most subjects. The availability of immune exposure information extended only to CMV serostatus. Rare TCR sequences dominated, though some public TCRs recurred in many donors.

Amplification used 60 Vbeta primers and 13 Jbeta primers. Clones were sequenced by immunoSEQ multiplex PCR, and TCRdb holds only the in-frame ones, with some missing. The sample table sets out about 120,000 clones. The receptor was derived from a man aged 18 to 35 in good health and CMV-seronegative. The chain uses TRBV2 and TRBJ2-1; D possibly corresponds to TRBD2 (5 bases). Sequencing was carried out using PBMCs. CDR3 nucleotide sequence: TGTGCCAGCAGGGAAGGGAGCGATGAGCAGTTCTTC. This sequence encodes CASREGSDEQFF.